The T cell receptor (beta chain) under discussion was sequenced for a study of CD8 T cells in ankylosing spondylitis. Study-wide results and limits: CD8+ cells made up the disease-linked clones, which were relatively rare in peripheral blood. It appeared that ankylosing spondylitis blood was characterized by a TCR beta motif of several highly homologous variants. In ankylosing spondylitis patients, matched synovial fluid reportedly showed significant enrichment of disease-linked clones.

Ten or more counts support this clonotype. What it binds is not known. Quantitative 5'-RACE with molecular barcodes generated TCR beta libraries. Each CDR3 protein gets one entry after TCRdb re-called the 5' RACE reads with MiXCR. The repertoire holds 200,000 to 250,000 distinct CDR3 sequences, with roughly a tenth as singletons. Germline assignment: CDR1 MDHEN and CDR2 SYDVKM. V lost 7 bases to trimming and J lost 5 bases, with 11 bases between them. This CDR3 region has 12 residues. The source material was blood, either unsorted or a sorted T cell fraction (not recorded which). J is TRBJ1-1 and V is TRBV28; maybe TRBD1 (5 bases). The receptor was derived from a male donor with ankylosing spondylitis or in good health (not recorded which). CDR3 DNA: TGTGCCAGCACTGCAGGGATGACTGAAGCTTTCTTT. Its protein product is CASTAGMTEAFF.